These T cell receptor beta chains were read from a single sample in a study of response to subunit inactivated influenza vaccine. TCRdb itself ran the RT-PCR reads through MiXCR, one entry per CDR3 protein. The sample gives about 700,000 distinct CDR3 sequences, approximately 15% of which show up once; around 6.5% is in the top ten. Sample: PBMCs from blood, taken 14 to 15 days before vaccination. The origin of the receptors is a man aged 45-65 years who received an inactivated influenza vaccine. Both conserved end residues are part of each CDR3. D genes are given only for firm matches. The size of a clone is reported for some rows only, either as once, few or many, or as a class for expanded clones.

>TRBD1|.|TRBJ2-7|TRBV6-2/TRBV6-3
TGTGCCAGCAGCGGGACAGTGACCTACGAGCAGTACTTC
CASSGTVTYEQYF
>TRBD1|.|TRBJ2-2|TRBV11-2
TGTGCCAGCAGAGTGACAGGGTCAAACACCGGGGAGCTGTTTTTT
CASRVTGSNTGELFF
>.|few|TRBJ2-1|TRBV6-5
TGTGCCAGCAGTAACCACGAAAATGAGCAGTTCTTC
CASSNHENEQFF
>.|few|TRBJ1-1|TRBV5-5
TGTGCCAGCAGCGCGGACCCGGGACTGGTGAACACTGAAGCTTTCTTT
CASSADPGLVNTEAFF
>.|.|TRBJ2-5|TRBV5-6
TGTGCCAGCAGCTTGGCTTCACTGGGGACCCAGTACTTC
CASSLASLGTQYF
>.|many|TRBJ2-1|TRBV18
TGTGCCAGCTCACCACTTGGGGCGGGAACCAGCAATGAGCAGTTCTTC
CASSPLGAGTSNEQFF
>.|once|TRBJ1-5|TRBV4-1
TGCGCCAGCAGCCGAACAGGTGGCTACAATCAGCCCCAGCATTTT
CASSRTGGYNQPQHF
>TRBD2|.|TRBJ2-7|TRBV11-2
TGTGCCAGCAGCTTAGAGGCTAGCGGGGGCCTCGGCGAGCAGTACTTC
CASSLEASGGLGEQYF
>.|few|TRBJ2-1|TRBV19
TGTGCCAGTAGTATAGGGGCGTTAGCGGTTGAGCAGTTCTTC
CASSIGALAVEQFF
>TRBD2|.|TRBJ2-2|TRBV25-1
TGTGCCAGCAGTGAAGGGACTAGCGGTTATAACACCGGGGAGCTGTTTTTT
CASSEGTSGYNTGELFF
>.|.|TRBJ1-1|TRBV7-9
TGTGCCAGCAGCGCAGCTGAAGCTTTCTTT
CASSAAEAFF
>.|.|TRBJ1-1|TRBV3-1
TGTGCCAGCAGCCGATCACGGGTCCTGCGGACTGAAGCTTTCTTT
CASSRSRVLRTEAFF
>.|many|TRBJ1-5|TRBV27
TGTGCCAGCAGTCACCACCCCGTCAATCAGCCCCAGCATTTT
CASSHHPVNQPQHF
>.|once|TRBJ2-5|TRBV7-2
TGTGCCAGCAGCTTAGTAGGGATTCAACAAGAGACCCAGTACTTC
CASSLVGIQQETQYF
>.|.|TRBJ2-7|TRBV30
TGTGCCTGGACCAACGGAGGGGGCGCCTACGAGCAGTACTTC
CAWTNGGGAYEQYF
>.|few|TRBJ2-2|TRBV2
TGTGCCAGCATGCGGTTCGACACCGGGGAGCTGTTTTTT
CASMRFDTGELFF
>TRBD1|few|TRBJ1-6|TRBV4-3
TGCGCCAGCAGCCAAGGTCGAACAGGGGGTTCACCCCTCCACTTT
CASSQGRTGGSPLHF
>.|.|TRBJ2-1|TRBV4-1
TGCGCCAGCAGCCAGCGAACGGCCCACAATGAGCAGTTCTTC
CASSQRTAHNEQFF
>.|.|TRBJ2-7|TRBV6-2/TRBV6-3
TGTGCCAGCAGTTACGATCCGTATTACGAGCAGTACTTC
CASSYDPYYEQYF
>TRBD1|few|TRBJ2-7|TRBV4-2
TGTGCCAGCAGCCAAAAAGTCGACAGGGGAGGCTCCTACGAGCAGTACTTC
CASSQKVDRGGSYEQYF
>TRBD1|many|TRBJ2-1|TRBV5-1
TGCGCCAGCAGCTTGGAAGGGGGCCAATCCTACAATGAGCAGTTCTTC
CASSLEGGQSYNEQFF
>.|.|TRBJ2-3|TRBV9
TGTGCCAGCAGCGTAGGTGTTAGAGGAACAGATACGCAGTATTTT
CASSVGVRGTDTQYF
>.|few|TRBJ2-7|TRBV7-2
TGTGCCAGCAGCTTTAGACAGGGACTTACCTACGAGCAGTACTTC
CASSFRQGLTYEQYF
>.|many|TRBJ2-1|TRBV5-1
TGCGCCAGCAGCCTCCAGGGCCAGAGGTTTAGTGAGCAGTTCTTC
CASSLQGQRFSEQFF
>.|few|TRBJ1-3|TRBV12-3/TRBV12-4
TGTGCCAGCAGATTGTCACCGGTCGATGCTGGAAACACCATATATTTT
CASRLSPVDAGNTIYF
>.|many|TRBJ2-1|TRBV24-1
TGTGCCACCAGTGATTCTTGGGACCCACCCGGGGGTGAGCAGTTCTTC
CATSDSWDPPGGEQFF
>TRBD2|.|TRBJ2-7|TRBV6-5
TGTGCCAGCAGTTCCCAGGGACTAGCGGTCTACGAGCAGTACTTC
CASSSQGLAVYEQYF
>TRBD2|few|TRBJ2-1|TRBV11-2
TGTGCCAGCAGCTCAGGACTAGCTAAGGTCTTCGGTGAGCAGTTCTTC
CASSSGLAKVFGEQFF
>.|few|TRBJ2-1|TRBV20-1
TGCAGTGCTAGGGTTAGGGCGCGTGAGCAGTTCTTC
CSARVRAREQFF
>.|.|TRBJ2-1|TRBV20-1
TGCAGTGCCCCGCTGGGCAGTGGGTTCGATGAGCAGTTCTTC
CSAPLGSGFDEQFF
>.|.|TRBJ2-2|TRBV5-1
TGCGCCAGCAGCCCCCCGGGCCCCACCGGGGAGCTGTTTTTT
CASSPPGPTGELFF
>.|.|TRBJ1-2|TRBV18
TGTGCCAGCTCACCAGGGGACCTCGGGAACTATGGCTACACCTTC
CASSPGDLGNYGYTF
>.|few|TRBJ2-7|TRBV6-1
TGTGCCAGCAGTGAGGTGGGAGTAAGGGAGCAGTACTTC
CASSEVGVREQYF
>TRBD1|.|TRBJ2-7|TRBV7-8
TGTGCCAGCAGCTTAGGGACAGGGGACTCCTACGAGCAGTACTTC
CASSLGTGDSYEQYF
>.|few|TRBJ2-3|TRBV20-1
TGCAGTGCTAGAGACCTAATACGCGCAGATACGCAGTATTTT
CSARDLIRADTQYF
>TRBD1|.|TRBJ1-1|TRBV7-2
TGTGCCAGCAGCTTAAAGGGGGCCACTGAAGCTTTCTTT
CASSLKGATEAFF
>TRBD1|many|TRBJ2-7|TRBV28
TGTGCCAGCAGTTTCAAACCGGGACAGGGGACCTACGAGCAGTACTTC
CASSFKPGQGTYEQYF
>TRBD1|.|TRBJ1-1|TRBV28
TGTGCCAGCACCGTGCCCGGCTTACAGGGGAAGTTAAACACTGAAGCTTTCTTT
CASTVPGLQGKLNTEAFF
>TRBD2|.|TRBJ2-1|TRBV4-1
TGCGCCAGCAGCCAACTAGCGGGAATTTATGAGCAGTTCTTC
CASSQLAGIYEQFF
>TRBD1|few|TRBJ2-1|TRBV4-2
TGTGCCAGCACCCGGGACAGGGGATTCAATGAGCAGTTCTTC
CASTRDRGFNEQFF
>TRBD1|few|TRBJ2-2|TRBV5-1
TGCGCCAGCAGCTGGACAGGCGATAACACCGGGGAGCTGTTTTTT
CASSWTGDNTGELFF
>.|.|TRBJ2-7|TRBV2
TGTGCCAGCAGGAGCTCACATTCCTACGAGCAGTACTTC
CASRSSHSYEQYF
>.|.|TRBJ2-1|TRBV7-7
TGTGCCAGCAGCCCACGACAAAACAATGAGCAGTTCTTC
CASSPRQNNEQFF
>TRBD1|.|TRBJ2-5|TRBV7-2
TGTGCCAGCAGCTTATTCTGGACCGGGACAGGGCAAGAGACCCAGTACTTC
CASSLFWTGTGQETQYF
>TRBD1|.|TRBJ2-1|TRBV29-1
TGCAGCGTGCAAGAACAGGGGTTTTATTCCGATGAGCAGTTCTTC
CSVQEQGFYSDEQFF
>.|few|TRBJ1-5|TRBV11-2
TGTGCCAGCAGCCCCGACGTGCGACAGCCCCAGCATTTT
CASSPDVRQPQHF
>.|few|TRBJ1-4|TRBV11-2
TGTGCCAGCAGACGATCCGGGACTGAGGGGGAAAAACTGTTTTTT
CASRRSGTEGEKLFF